Below, 26 T cell receptor beta chains from the same sample are listed, as sequenced in a study of blood T cell repertoires in COVID-19. Produced via immunoSEQ multiplex PCR; TCRdb's table is partial and in-frame only. The sample carries approximately 170,000 clones, 83% recorded once. The sample comprised PBMCs or T cells enriched from blood (not recorded which). These receptors all stem from a woman aged 45-65 years in a cohort exposed to, infected with or recovered from COVID-19 (not recorded which).

The V and J genes are TRBV5-5 and TRBJ2-3; D gene uncertain. Germline CDR1 is SGHKS and CDR2 is YYEKEE (reference sequence). The CDR3 runs to 14 residues. The ends were cut back, 9 bases at V and 4 bases at J, with 18 bases in the middle. The CDR3 DNA follows: TGTGCCACCAAAAAGGTCGGCCTAGCAGATACGCAGTATTTT. Translation: CATKKVGLADTQYF.

The chain joins TRBV5-1 to TRBJ2-1, with D possibly matching TRBD2 (5 bases). Germline V gene sequence: CDR1 SGHRS, CDR2 YFSETQ. Trimming pared 4 bases from V and 8 bases from J, leaving 10 bases between. The CDR3 is made up of 12 amino acids. The DNA of the CDR3 is TGCGCCAGCAGCGAGGGAGTGGATGAGCAGTTCTTC. This gives the protein CASSEGVDEQFF.

This clone was seen only once. The chain joins TRBV29-1 to TRBJ1-4; 9 positions agree with TRBD1. V was pared by 7 bases and J by 3 bases, with 3 bases of the junction left unmatched. The germline V gene encodes CDR1 SQVTM and CDR2 ANQGSEA. The CDR3 length is 13 residues. CDR3 region: CSARTGANEKLFF. CDR3 coding DNA: TGCAGCGCCAGGACAGGGGCTAATGAAAAACTGTTTTTT.

This clone has a count of ten or more. This chain connects TRBV15 to TRBJ2-1, with 10 bases aligning to TRBD2. CDR1 and CDR2 (germline): LNHNV, YYDKDF (reference sequence). V was pared by 0 bases and J by 9 bases, with 8 bases of the junction left unmatched. CDR3 size: 16 residues. The CDR3 DNA is TGTGCCACCAGCAGAGATAGAGTAGCGGGGGGCTCTGAGCAGTTCTTC. Amino acids: CATSRDRVAGGSEQFF.

The chain employs TRBV7-6 and TRBJ2-2; 11 nucleotides align to TRBD2. Trimming cost V 10 bases and J 3 bases; bases outside gene matches: 10. This CDR3 has 16 amino acids. Germline lookup yields CDR1 SGHVS and CDR2 FNYEAQ. CDR3 residues: CATQLLAGEDTGELFF. The DNA of the CDR3 is TGTGCCACCCAATTACTAGCGGGAGAGGACACCGGGGAGCTGTTTTTT.

The V call is TRBV7-2, the J call TRBJ2-7; D gene ambiguous. CDR3 length: 11 residues. Germline-derived CDR1 and CDR2 are SGHTA and FQGNSA. With 4 bases removed from V and 3 bases from J, the gap between germline ends came to 4 bases. CDR3 region: CASSSFYEQYF. CDR3 nucleotides: TGTGCCAGCAGCTCCTTCTACGAGCAGTACTTC.

V and J are TRBV5-4 and TRBJ2-1, with TRBD2 matching 7 bases. J was trimmed by 2 bases and V by 2 bases; bases with no gene match: 4. The CDR3 totals 15 residues. Germline values: CDR1 SGHNT, CDR2 YYREEE (reference sequence). This CDR3 reads CASSLAGNTYNEQFF. The DNA of the CDR3 is TGTGCCAGCAGCTTAGCGGGGAACACCTACAATGAGCAGTTCTTC.

The rearrangement uses TRBV27 and TRBJ2-7; D might be TRBD1 (5 bases). V lost 1 base and J 3 bases, leaving 7 bases between the germline ends. In germline, CDR1 is MNHEY, CDR2 SMNVEV (reference sequence). This CDR3 spans 13 amino acids. DNA of the CDR3: TGTGCCAGCAGTTTATTCCAGGGCTACGAGCAGTACTTC. Protein sequence: CASSLFQGYEQYF.

The chain has TRBV28 and TRBJ2-2; maybe TRBD2 (6 bases). The CDR3 contains 16 residues. The V gene lost 7 bases and the J gene lost 3 bases, with 18 bases spanning the gap. Germline CDR1 MDHEN, CDR2 SYDVKM. This CDR3 is CASKGWEAGYTGELFF. CDR3 bases: TGTGCCAGCAAAGGGTGGGAGGCGGGATACACCGGGGAGCTGTTTTTT.

The chain employs TRBV7-3 and TRBJ2-1; D may be TRBD1 (6 bases). The CDR3 covers 15 residues. CDR1 SGHTA and CDR2 FQGTGA come from the germline V gene. The ends were cut back, 4 bases at V and 2 bases at J, with 12 bases in the middle. This chain's CDR3 is CASSSSGVPYNEQFF. Written as DNA, the CDR3 is TGTGCCAGCAGCTCGTCAGGGGTCCCCTACAATGAGCAGTTCTTC.

This chain joins TRBV5-6 and TRBJ1-2; unclear D gene. V lost 2 bases, J lost 0 bases, and 8 bases lay in between. Germline CDR1 is SGHDT and CDR2 is YYEEEE. The CDR3 spans 14 residues. The DNA of the CDR3 is TGTGCCAGCAGCTTAAACCAGGCTAACTATGGCTACACCTTC. As protein: CASSLNQANYGYTF.

The V gene is TRBV28, the J gene TRBJ2-1, with TRBD2 as a possible D gene (6 bases). Germline V gene sequence: CDR1 MDHEN, CDR2 SYDVKM. The CDR3 spans 16 residues. Trimming stripped 5 bases from V and 0 bases from J, with 14 bases between. The CDR3 DNA sequence: TGTGCCAGCAGTGGAACTAGCTGGAGCTCCTACAATGAGCAGTTCTTC. It yields the protein CASSGTSWSSYNEQFF.

The chain uses TRBV3-1 (or the pseudogene TRBV3-2) and TRBJ2-7; the match to TRBD2 covers 9 bases. Germline CDR1 is LGHDT and CDR2 is YNNKEL (reference sequence). V trimming: 1 base; J trimming: 3 bases; junction bases outside the gene matches: 1. This CDR3 spans 14 amino acids. The CDR3 DNA reads as TGTGCCAGCAGCCAAGTTAGCGGGAGCTACGAGCAGTACTTC. Translation: CASSQVSGSYEQYF.

The V call is TRBV6-2 or TRBV6-3, the J call TRBJ2-3; possible D gene TRBD2, 5 bases. V was trimmed by 2 bases and J by 3 bases, leaving 21 bases between them. Germline CDR1 MNHEY, CDR2 SVGEGT. CDR3 length: 18 residues. CDR3 DNA sequence: TGTGCCAGCAGTTACGGGCCGAAAACGAGGGTTCTGACAGATACGCAGTATTTT. It codes for CASSYGPKTRVLTDTQYF.

V is TRBV9 and J is TRBJ1-1, with D uncertain. From germline, CDR1 is SGDLS and CDR2 YYNGEE. CDR3 size: 15 residues. Trimming shortened V by 3 bases and J by 3 bases, and 15 bases separated the two germline ends. The CDR3 region has the DNA TGTGCCAGCAGCGGGGGAGGGCAAAGGGACACTGAAGCTTTCTTT. It translates to CASSGGGQRDTEAFF.

The rearrangement links TRBV24-1 to TRBJ2-7, with TRBD1 matching over 9 bases. Germline V gene sequence: CDR1 KGHDR, CDR2 SFDVKD. J was trimmed by 5 bases and V by 3 bases; bases with no gene match: 7. There are 15 residues in the CDR3. In nucleotides, the CDR3 is TGTGCCACCAGTGATCCGGGACAGGGCACCCACGAGCAGTACTTC. Amino acid sequence: CATSDPGQGTHEQYF.

This chain uses TRBV5-1 with TRBJ2-7, with 10 bases that match TRBD1. The germline V gene has CDR1 SGHRS and CDR2 YFSETQ. Losses at the gene ends were 6 bases for V and 0 bases for J; bases not matched to a gene: 3. The length of the CDR3 is 14 residues. The CDR3 sequence: CASKTGGSSYEQYF. CDR3 DNA sequence: TGCGCCAGCAAGACAGGGGGCAGCTCCTACGAGCAGTACTTC.

This clone was counted a single time. The chain combines TRBV19 with TRBJ1-2; D gene unclear. CDR1 is LNHDA, CDR2 SQIVND, per germline (reference sequence). Trimming left V 7 bases short and J 8 bases short, with 20 bases between. The CDR3 totals 14 residues. CDR3 nucleotides: TGTGCCAGTATCCCGGAGCACCGCGCTGGGGGCTACACCTTC. This codes for CASIPEHRAGGYTF.

The genes are TRBV27 and TRBJ2-1, with 8 bases fitting TRBD1. Unmatched junction bases numbered 3, after V lost 3 bases and J lost 11 bases. Germline V lookup: CDR1 MNHEY, CDR2 SMNVEV (reference sequence). The CDR3 runs to 12 residues. The CDR3, as DNA: TGTGCCAGCAGTTTGCGACAGGGGCAGCAGTTCTTC. Its protein product is CASSLRQGQQFF.

V is TRBV19 and J is TRBJ1-5; D remains ambiguous. This CDR3 is 15 amino acids long. V lost 6 bases and J 8 bases, leaving 20 bases between the germline ends. CDR1 and CDR2 (germline): LNHDA, SQIVND (reference sequence). The CDR3 bases are TGTGCCAGTAGCCCAGGAGCGGTCATAAGTGAGCCCCAGCATTTT. Protein: CASSPGAVISEPQHF.

The chain links TRBV3-1 (or the pseudogene TRBV3-2) to TRBJ2-5; maybe TRBD2 (6 bases). The CDR3 extends over 16 amino acids. V shed 5 bases and J shed 0 bases, with 16 bases lying between them. Germline V CDR1 and CDR2: LGHDT, YNNKEL (reference sequence). The CDR3 DNA reads as TGTGCCAGCAGCGGGGAGGTAGGGGTATACCAAGAGACCCAGTACTTC. Its translation is CASSGEVGVYQETQYF.

The V and J genes are TRBV6-2 or TRBV6-3 and TRBJ1-5; D remains unclear. The CDR3 spans 12 residues. Germline-derived CDR1 and CDR2 are MNHEY and SVGEGT. Trimming left V 6 bases short and J 5 bases short, with 8 bases between. The CDR3 DNA reads TGTGCCAGCAGCGGGCGGGATCAGCCCCAGCATTTT. It translates to CASSGRDQPQHF.

J is TRBJ2-5 and V is TRBV2; TRBD2 matches at 12 bases. There are 14 residues in the CDR3. V shed 5 bases and J 13 bases; nucleotides not matched to a gene: 11. Germline CDR1 and CDR2: SNHLY and FYNNEI. CDR3: CASSTSGRSWRGYF. CDR3 coding DNA: TGTGCCAGCAGTACTAGCGGGAGGTCATGGCGGGGGTACTTC. Looking up the rest from reference TRBV2 and TRBJ2-5 gives the full variable domain: EPEVTQTPSHQVTQMGQEVILRCVPISNHLYFYWYRQILGQKVEFLVSFYNNEISEKSEIFDDQFSVERPDGSNFTLKIRSTKLEDSAMYFCASSTSGRSWRGYFGPGTRLLVL.

Here the CDR3 DNA reads TGCGCCAGCAGCTTGGAACTAGCGGGAGAACAGGAGACCCAGTACTTC. Its protein is CASSLELAGEQETQYF. V and J are TRBV5-1 and TRBJ2-5; 11 positions agree with TRBD2. The length of the CDR3 is 16 residues. The V gene's germline CDR1 is SGHRS and CDR2 YFSETQ. Trimming cost V 0 bases and J 5 bases; bases outside gene matches: 6.

V and J are TRBV7-8 and TRBJ2-7, with D possibly being TRBD2 (6 bases). Germline V gene sequence: CDR1 SGHVS, CDR2 FQNEAQ. Trimming took off 5 bases at V and 0 bases at J, with 8 bases between the two ends. This CDR3 has 13 residues. For the CDR3, the DNA is TGTGCCAGCAGCCGGGACTCCTCCTACGAGCAGTACTTC. Amino acids: CASSRDSSYEQYF.

The chain carries TRBV5-1 and TRBJ2-2; 11 positions match TRBD1. This CDR3 contains 19 residues. Germline assignment: CDR1 SGHRS and CDR2 YFSETQ. J lost 0 bases, V lost 2 bases, and 9 bases had no gene match. The CDR3 nucleotides are TGCGCCAGCAGCTTCGGGACAGGGGGTAGGGACGCGAACACCGGGGAGCTGTTTTTT. Translated, it gives CASSFGTGGRDANTGELFF.